This TCR beta chain stems from a study of cytomegalovirus exposure and HLA in healthy donors. On the study more broadly: Of about 390 genotyped donors, around 80% grouped in the Caucasian-associated ancestry cluster.

Germline CDR1 LNHDA, CDR2 SQIVND (reference sequence). After removal of 8 bases from V and 7 bases from J, the junction contained 6 bases not matched to a gene. This CDR3 comprises 13 residues. It was with 60 Vbeta and 13 Jbeta primers that the PCR ran. Clones were sequenced by immunoSEQ multiplex PCR, and TCRdb holds only the in-frame ones, with some missing. The sample consists of about 160,000 clones, 80% of them appearing once. The source of this sequence is a man younger than 45 in good health and CMV-seronegative. Material: PBMCs. The chain recombines TRBV19 with TRBJ2-4; 9 bases fit TRBD1. This chain's CDR3 is CASLSTGGNIQYF. CDR3 coding DNA: TGTGCCAGTCTATCGACAGGGGGGAACATTCAGTACTTC.